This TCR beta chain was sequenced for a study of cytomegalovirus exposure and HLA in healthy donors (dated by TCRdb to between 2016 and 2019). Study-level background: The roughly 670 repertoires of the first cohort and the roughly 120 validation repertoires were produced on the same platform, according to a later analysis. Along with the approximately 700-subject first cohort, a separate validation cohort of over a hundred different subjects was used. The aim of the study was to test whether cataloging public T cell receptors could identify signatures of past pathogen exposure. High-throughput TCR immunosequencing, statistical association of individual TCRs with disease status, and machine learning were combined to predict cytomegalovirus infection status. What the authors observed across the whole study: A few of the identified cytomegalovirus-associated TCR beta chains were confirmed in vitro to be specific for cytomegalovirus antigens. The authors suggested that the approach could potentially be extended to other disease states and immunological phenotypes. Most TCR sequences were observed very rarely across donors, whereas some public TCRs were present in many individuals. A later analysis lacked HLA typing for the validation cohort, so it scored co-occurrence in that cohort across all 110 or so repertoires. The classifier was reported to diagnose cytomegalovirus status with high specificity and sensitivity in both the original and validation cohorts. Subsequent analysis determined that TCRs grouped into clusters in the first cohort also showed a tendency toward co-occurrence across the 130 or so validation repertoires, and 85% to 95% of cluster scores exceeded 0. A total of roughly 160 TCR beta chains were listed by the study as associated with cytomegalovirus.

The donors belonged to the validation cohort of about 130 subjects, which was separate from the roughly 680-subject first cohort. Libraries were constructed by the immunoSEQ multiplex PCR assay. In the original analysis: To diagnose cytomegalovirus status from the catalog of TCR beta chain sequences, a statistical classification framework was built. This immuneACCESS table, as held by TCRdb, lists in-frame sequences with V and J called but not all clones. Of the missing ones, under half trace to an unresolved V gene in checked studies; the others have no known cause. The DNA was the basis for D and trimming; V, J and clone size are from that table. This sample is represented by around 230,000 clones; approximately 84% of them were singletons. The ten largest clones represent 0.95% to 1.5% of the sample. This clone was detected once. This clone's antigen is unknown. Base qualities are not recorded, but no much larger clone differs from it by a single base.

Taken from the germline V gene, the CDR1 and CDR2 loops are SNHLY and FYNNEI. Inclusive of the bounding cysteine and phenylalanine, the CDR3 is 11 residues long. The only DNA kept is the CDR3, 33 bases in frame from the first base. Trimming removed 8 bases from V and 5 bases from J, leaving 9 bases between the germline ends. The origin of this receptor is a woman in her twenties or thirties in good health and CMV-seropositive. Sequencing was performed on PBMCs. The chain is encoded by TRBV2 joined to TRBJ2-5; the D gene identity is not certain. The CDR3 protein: CASELRETQYF. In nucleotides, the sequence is TGTGCCAGCGAATTACGGGAGACCCAGTACTTC.